A single sample gave rise to the 4 T cell receptor beta chains below, sequenced in a study of immune cell composition in non-small cell lung cancer. Profiled with immunoSEQ multiplex PCR; TCRdb holds only in-frame clones, not every one. Found here are more than 8,500 clones, approximately 61% of them singletons; the top ten hold 20% to 25%. Normal lung was sampled as far from the tumour as possible, at least 3 cm. Material for sequencing was non-adjacent lung tissue. These receptor sequences come from a human donor with non-small cell lung cancer.

This clone is medium-sized within its sample. The chain uses TRBV6-5 and TRBJ1-5; 7 bases align to TRBD1. Germline V gives CDR1 MNHEY, CDR2 SVGAGI. After removal of 4 bases from V and 5 bases from J, the junction contained 11 bases not matched to a gene. CDR3 length equals 16 residues. DNA for the CDR3: TGTGCCAGCAGTTCCGGGACAGCTTCCCCGCATCAGCCCCAGCATTTT. This codes for CASSSGTASPHQPQHF.

The chain combines TRBV7-9 with TRBJ2-3, with D maybe TRBD1 (6 bases). The CDR3 length is 15 residues. The V end lost 5 bases, the J end lost 2 bases, and 14 bases lay between the germline ends. CDR1 and CDR2 from the germline V gene are SEHNR and FQNEAQ (reference sequence). This CDR3 reads CASSQTGPLTDTQYF. The CDR3 nucleotides read TGTGCCAGCAGCCAAACAGGGCCCCTCACAGATACGCAGTATTTT.

The chain carries TRBV6-4 and TRBJ2-7, with D unclear. Trimming took off 8 bases at V and 0 bases at J, with 8 bases between the two ends. Germline CDR1 is MRHNA and CDR2 is SNTAGT. The CDR3 length is 12 residues. CDR3 in DNA: TGTGCCAGCCCCGAGCCCTCCTACGAGCAGTACTTC. Encoded protein: CASPEPSYEQYF.

This clone is a singleton in its sample. The rearrangement joins TRBV5-1 to TRBJ2-1, with 16 bases aligning to TRBD2. The CDR3 contains 18 residues. V shed 4 bases, J shed 6 bases, and the junction held 10 bases outside the gene matches. The V gene's germline CDR1 is SGHRS and CDR2 YFSETQ. The CDR3 is CASSPGLAGGLGFNEQFF. The DNA of the CDR3 is TGCGCCAGCAGCCCGGGACTAGCGGGGGGGCTGGGTTTCAATGAGCAGTTCTTC.